Shown below are 27 T cell receptor beta chains from a single sample sequenced in a study of T cells in Graves' hyperthyroidism and ophthalmopathy. Using RNA transcripts as the source, TCR beta CDR3 regions were amplified. When the TCR CDR3 underwent first-round RT-PCR, the HTBI primer set was used. TCRdb passed the multiplex PCR reads through MiXCR, listing each CDR3 protein once. The data contain around 610,000 distinct CDR3 sequences, roughly 14% of them singletons. Sequences were obtained from blood. These receptors came from a woman in her 40s with Graves' ophthalmopathy.

The chain uses TRBV4-1 and TRBJ1-3, with 9 bases aligning to TRBD1. Germline CDR1 reads MGHRA; CDR2 reads YSYEKL. There are 18 residues in the CDR3. Trimming took 1 base from V and 1 from J; bases not matched to a gene: 8. CDR3 protein: CASSQGPDRGGSGNTIYF. In DNA form, the CDR3 reads TGCGCCAGCAGCCAAGGCCCCGACAGGGGGGGTTCTGGAAACACCATATATTTT.

V is TRBV19 and J is TRBJ2-7; D might be TRBD1 (5 bases). This CDR3 is 15 amino acids long. Germline CDR1 and CDR2: LNHDA and SQIVND (reference sequence). The V end was cut by 3 bases, the J end by 9 bases, with 21 bases between. Here the CDR3 DNA reads TGTGCCAGTAGTATTCAGGGTAAGCCTACCGGCGGGCAGTACTTC. It yields the protein CASSIQGKPTGGQYF.

This clonotype has ten or more counts. The chain joins TRBV7-2 to TRBJ2-5, with D unclear. The CDR3 is made up of 14 amino acids. Deletions cut 0 bases from V and 5 bases from J, with 10 bases between. Germline V gene data show CDR1 as SGHTA and CDR2 as FQGNSA. CDR3 amino acids: CASSLAGSRETQYF. The CDR3 DNA reads as TGTGCCAGCAGCTTAGCGGGAAGTAGGGAGACCCAGTACTTC.

This clonotype was seen repeatedly, ten times or more. The V call is TRBV20-1, the J call TRBJ1-5; D ambiguous. Germline V gene data show CDR1 as DFQATT and CDR2 as SNEGSKA (reference sequence). V was shortened by 7 bases and J by 2 bases, with 9 bases between the two germline ends. The length of the CDR3 is 12 residues. The CDR3 DNA reads as TGCAGTGTCTCGGGTGGCAATCAGCCCCAGCATTTT. Residues: CSVSGGNQPQHF.

This clonotype was detected many times. The chain couples TRBV28 to TRBJ2-6, with D perhaps TRBD1 (6 bases). This CDR3 is 19 amino acids long. The V and J ends lost 4 bases and 0 bases respectively, with 19 bases between them. The germline V gene encodes CDR1 MDHEN and CDR2 SYDVKM. The CDR3 loop reads CASSSPLTGPSSGANVLTF. CDR3 nucleotides: TGTGCCAGCAGTTCCCCCCTGACAGGTCCTAGCTCTGGGGCCAACGTCCTGACTTTC.

This clonotype was seen repeatedly, ten times or more. The chain couples TRBV20-1 to TRBJ2-7; 7 bases line up with TRBD2. V dropped 6 bases and J dropped 3; count of bases not matched to a gene: 14. Germline V gene sequence: CDR1 DFQATT, CDR2 SNEGSKA (reference sequence). The CDR3 runs 15 residues. The CDR3: CSAHPPGDYSYEQYF. CDR3 DNA sequence: TGCAGTGCGCACCCACCGGGGGACTACAGCTACGAGCAGTACTTC.

V and J are TRBV7-2 and TRBJ2-5; tentatively, D is TRBD2 (6 bases). V lost 5 bases and J lost 5, with 15 bases in between. The CDR3 sequence is 14 residues long. CDR1 is SGHTA, CDR2 FQGNSA, per germline. The DNA for the CDR3 is TGTGCCAGCAGCCGAGACGGGGGAGCGGAGACCCAGTACTTC. It is translated as CASSRDGGAETQYF.

This clonotype appeared many times. This chain links TRBV6-5 with TRBJ2-7; TRBD2 agrees at 8 bases. The CDR3 length is 16 residues. With 2 bases clipped from V and 1 base from J, the junction kept 7 bases outside the gene matches. CDR1 and CDR2 (germline): MNHEY, SVGAGI. The CDR3 sequence: CASSYPGPSGSYEQYF. In nucleotides, the CDR3 is TGTGCCAGCAGTTACCCCGGGCCTAGCGGGTCCTACGAGCAGTACTTC.

This clonotype was observed at least ten times. The rearrangement joins TRBV6-2 or TRBV6-3 to TRBJ2-7; D gene unclear. This CDR3 is built from 15 residues. Germline V lookup: CDR1 MNHEY, CDR2 SVGEGT. V was shortened by 2 bases and J by 0 bases, with 11 bases between the two germline ends. In DNA, the CDR3 is TGTGCCAGCAGTTACGGGGTTACCGGCTCCTACGAGCAGTACTTC. This sequence encodes CASSYGVTGSYEQYF.

Many counts were recorded for this clonotype. V usage is TRBV12-3 or TRBV12-4 and J usage is TRBJ2-7, with a weak D call TRBD2 (5 bases). This CDR3 is built from 17 residues. V was clipped by 4 bases and J by 2 bases, with 21 bases between them. The chain's CDR3 is CASSSTNRSNMAYEQYF. The CDR3 bases are TGTGCCAGCAGTTCGACTAATAGATCTAATATGGCCTACGAGCAGTACTTC.

The chain links TRBV11-2 to TRBJ1-2; D is undetermined. The CDR3 is made up of 16 amino acids. The V gene lost 2 bases and the J gene lost 7 bases, with 20 bases spanning the gap. Germline CDR1 and CDR2: SGHAT and FQNNGV. The CDR3 DNA is TGTGCCAGCAGCTTAAATATCATCGGTCGCCTCGGTGGCTACACCTTC. This codes for CASSLNIIGRLGGYTF.

Many counts were recorded for this clonotype. CDR3 sequence reads: CASSKNGEGYTF. CDR3 DNA sequence: TGTGCCAGCAGCAAAAACGGGGAAGGCTACACCTTC. This rearrangement joins TRBV7-2 to TRBJ1-2; D unclear. The CDR3 spans 12 residues. Germline CDR1 and CDR2: SGHTA and FQGNSA. Trimming pared 5 bases from V and 8 bases from J, leaving 12 bases between. Complete variable domain (other parts from reference TRBV7-2 and TRBJ1-2): GAGVSQSPSNKVTEKGKDVELRCDPISGHTALYWYRQSLGQGLEFLIYFQGNSAPDKSGLPSDRFSAERTGGSVSTLTIQRTQQEDSAVYLCASSKNGEGYTFGSGTRLTVV.

This clonotype was observed many times. The chain uses TRBV15 and TRBJ1-2, with TRBD1 matching over 10 bases. This CDR3 region has 15 residues. Germline values: CDR1 LNHNV, CDR2 YYDKDF (reference sequence). V lost 3 bases, J lost 5 bases, and 6 bases stayed unmatched. The CDR3 protein is CATSSPGQGKYGYTF. DNA of the CDR3: TGTGCCACCAGCAGCCCGGGACAGGGGAAGTATGGCTACACCTTC. The variable domain in full, completed from reference TRBV15 and TRBJ1-2, reads DAMVIQNPRYQVTQFGKPVTLSCSQTLNHNVMYWYQQKSSQAPKLLFHYYDKDFNNEADTPDNFQSRRPNTSFCFLDIRSPGLGDTAMYLCATSSPGQGKYGYTFGSGTRLTVV.

The table lists this clonotype with many counts. The CDR3 protein is CASNAGTVNTEAFF. The CDR3 DNA sequence: TGTGCCAGCAACGCCGGGACAGTTAACACTGAAGCTTTCTTT. This chain connects TRBV19 to TRBJ1-1; TRBD1 agrees at 7 bases. Germline V CDR1 and CDR2: LNHDA, SQIVND (reference sequence). The V and J ends lost 9 bases and 2 bases, in that order; junction bases with no gene match: 9. This CDR3 region has 14 residues.

With respect to this clonotype: The junction differs from germline at one of its ends, possibly a read error. The V call is TRBV6-5, the J call TRBJ2-4; D might be TRBD2 (7 bases). The CDR3 runs 16 residues. Germline V gene lookup returns CDR1 MNHEY and CDR2 SVGAGI. The CDR3 DNA follows: TGTGCCAGCAGTTACTCGCGGGGGCTAGTCAAAAACGTTCAGTACTTC. Translating it yields CASSYSRGLVKNVQYF.

At least ten counts were recorded for this clonotype. J is TRBJ2-3 and V is TRBV7-8; the D is unclear. From germline, CDR1 is SGHVS and CDR2 FQNEAQ. Trimming stripped 5 bases from V and 0 bases from J, with 9 bases between. This CDR3 is 14 amino acids long. CDR3 protein: CASSPLTSTDTQYF. The CDR3 bases are TGTGCCAGCAGCCCTCTGACTAGCACAGATACGCAGTATTTT. Variable domain in full (rest from reference TRBV7-8 and TRBJ2-3): GAGVSQSPRYKVAKRGQDVALRCDPISGHVSLFWYQQALGQGPEFLTYFQNEAQLDKSGLPSDRFFAERPEGSVSTLKIQRTQQEDSAVYLCASSPLTSTDTQYFGPGTRLTVL.

This clonotype was recorded at least ten times. The chain joins TRBV25-1 to TRBJ1-2, with a tentative D call TRBD1 (5 bases). Germline V gene data show CDR1 as MGHDK and CDR2 as SYGVNS. Trimming cost V 3 bases and J 4 bases, with 18 bases left between them. The CDR3 runs to 16 residues. The CDR3 coding sequence is TGTGCCAGCAGTGATAGCCCGGGGCTACGGGGCTATGGCTACACCTTC. It specifies CASSDSPGLRGYGYTF.

This clonotype has more than one count but fewer than ten. The genes are TRBV10-3 and TRBJ2-4; TRBD1 aligns across 8 bases. This CDR3 comprises 18 residues. CDR1 ENHRY and CDR2 SYGVKD come from the germline V gene. Germline trimming cut 0 bases from V and 6 bases from J; bases unmatched to any gene: 13. This CDR3 is CAISESTGTGGGRNIQYF. CDR3 DNA: TGTGCCATCAGTGAGTCGACTGGCACAGGGGGTGGGAGAAACATTCAGTACTTC.

This clonotype was recorded many times. The V and J genes are TRBV7-2 and TRBJ2-7, with D possibly TRBD2 on 5 matching bases. The CDR3 runs to 14 residues. From germline, CDR1 is SGHTA and CDR2 FQGNSA. The ends were cut back, 1 base at V and 2 bases at J, with 9 bases in the middle. The CDR3 here is CASSLGLRTYEQYF. CDR3 in DNA: TGTGCCAGCAGCTTAGGACTAAGAACCTACGAGCAGTACTTC.

This clonotype was counted ten times or more. The gene calls are TRBV11-1 and TRBJ2-7; D might be TRBD2 (6 bases). Trimming took off 5 bases at V and 0 bases at J, with 17 bases between the two ends. Germline assignment: CDR1 SGHAT and CDR2 FQDESV (reference sequence). The CDR3 has 16 amino acids. The CDR3 sequence is CASSPKSAGHSYEQYF. The CDR3 bases are TGTGCCAGCAGCCCTAAGAGCGCGGGGCACTCCTACGAGCAGTACTTC. The entire variable domain, with the rest obtained from reference TRBV11-1 and TRBJ2-7, is as follows: EAEVAQSPRYKITEKSQAVAFWCDPISGHATLYWYRQILGQGPELLVQFQDESVVDDSQLPKDRFSAERLKGVDSTLKIQPAELGDSAMYLCASSPKSAGHSYEQYFGPGTRLTVT.

This clonotype was counted ten times or more. The CDR3 DNA reads as TGTGCCTGGAGTCCCCTCCGGGCTAGCAAGTACCAAGAGACCCAGTACTTC. Encoded protein: CAWSPLRASKYQETQYF. The chain is built from TRBV30 and TRBJ2-5; D possibly corresponds to TRBD2 (5 bases). The V end was cut by 2 bases, the J end by 0 bases, with 19 bases between. Germline values: CDR1 GTSNPN, CDR2 SVGIG (reference sequence). The CDR3 has 17 amino acids.

J is TRBJ2-5 and V is TRBV7-3, with 9 bases fitting TRBD1. V dropped 5 bases and J dropped 4; count of bases not matched to a gene: 5. This CDR3 is built from 14 residues. Germline-derived CDR1 and CDR2 are SGHTA and FQGTGA. This CDR3 is CASSRTGGSETQYF. The CDR3 DNA reads TGTGCCAGCAGCCGAACAGGGGGCTCAGAGACCCAGTACTTC.

V gene TRBV6-1 combines with J gene TRBJ1-1, with D perhaps matching TRBD1 (6 bases). V shed 6 bases and J shed 4 bases, with 18 bases lying between them. This CDR3 is 15 amino acids long. Germline CDR1 MNHNS, CDR2 SASEGT. Here the CDR3 DNA reads TGTGCCAGCAGGAACGGAGTCCAGGGGTCCACTGAAGCTTTCTTT. Residues: CASRNGVQGSTEAFF.

This clonotype was observed at least ten times. One end of the junction fails to match germline, which may point to a read error. The chain combines TRBV5-1 with TRBJ1-2; 8 nucleotides align to TRBD1. The CDR3 length is 11 residues. CDR1 is SGHRS and CDR2 is YFSETQ in the germline V gene. CDR3 nucleotide sequence: TGCGCCAGCAGCTCGGGGGACAGGAGAAGCTTC. Amino acid sequence: CASSSGDRRSF.

This clonotype appeared many times. The chain links TRBV7-3 to TRBJ1-3; 11 nucleotides align to TRBD1. This CDR3 has 19 residues. With 3 bases clipped from V and 0 bases from J, the junction kept 10 bases outside the gene matches. The germline V gene encodes CDR1 SGHTA and CDR2 FQGTGA. As DNA, the CDR3 is TGTGCCAGCAGCTTCACCGGGACAGGGGGTATCTTCTCTGGAAACACCATATATTTT. Amino acids: CASSFTGTGGIFSGNTIYF.

This clonotype was seen a few times. In nucleotides, the CDR3 is TGTGCCAGCAGTTCGTCGGGACCCTTGGGAGAGACCCAGTACTTC. Its protein product is CASSSSGPLGETQYF. The rearrangement joins TRBV12-3 or TRBV12-4 to TRBJ2-5; D might be TRBD1 or TRBD2, each matching 5 bases. The CDR3 spans 15 residues. The V end lost 4 bases, the J end lost 4 bases, and 16 bases lay between the germline ends.

Ten or more counts support this clonotype. The rearrangement uses TRBV12-3 or TRBV12-4 and TRBJ1-6, with TRBD1 as a possible D gene (5 bases). There are 11 residues in the CDR3. Deletions cut 6 bases from V and 14 bases from J, with 11 bases between. DNA for the CDR3: TGTGCCAGCAGCGTGGGACTCGCCCTCCACTTT. Its translation is CASSVGLALHF.